The 4 T cell receptor beta chains below were found in one sample sequenced in a study of vaccination and CD4 T cells after COVID-19. Antigen specificity for these receptors is unknown. Sample treatment: approximately 11-day PBMC culture with coronavirus spike peptide pools or control peptides (ViraFEST assay). Researchers used the Oncomine TCR Beta short-read assay to sequence DNA from cultured CD4+ T cells. From the PCR reads, TCRdb called clonotypes with MiXCR, one entry per CDR3 protein. Of 12,000 or so distinct CDR3 sequences listed, around 50% are singletons. Sequenced material: CD4+ T cells from blood, cultured in vitro. These receptors came from a human donor who had recovered from COVID-19.

The gene calls are TRBV6-1 and TRBJ2-7, with 9 bases lining up with TRBD1. Germline V gene sequence: CDR1 MNHNS, CDR2 SASEGT. The V and J ends lost 7 bases and 6 bases, in that order; junction bases with no gene match: 7. The CDR3 has 13 residues. The CDR3 region has the DNA TGTGCCAGCACCAAACAGGGGGCGGGCGAGCAGTACTTC. It is translated as CASTKQGAGEQYF.

V and J are TRBV30 and TRBJ2-7; D is undetermined. The length of the CDR3 is 11 residues. V was trimmed by 5 bases and J by 2 bases, leaving 7 bases between them. Germline V gives CDR1 GTSNPN, CDR2 SVGIG (reference sequence). The DNA for the CDR3 is TGTGCCTGGGGATCTACCTACGAGCAGTACTTC. This gives the protein CAWGSTYEQYF.

CDR3 in DNA: TGTGCCAGCAGTCTCCGGGGCTACACAGATACGCAGTATTTT. It codes for CASSLRGYTDTQYF. The J gene is TRBJ2-3, the V gene TRBV6-1, with D perhaps TRBD1 or TRBD2 (5 bases each). Germline V CDR1 and CDR2: MNHNS, SASEGT. CDR3 length: 14 residues. V shed 5 bases and J shed 2 bases, with 11 bases lying between them.

The chain employs TRBV20-1 and TRBJ1-2; D ambiguous. The length of the CDR3 is 13 residues. The germline gives CDR1 DFQATT, CDR2 SNEGSKA (reference sequence). V lost 5 bases, J lost 8 bases, and 18 bases lay in between. The CDR3 reads CSAVPLGLPGYTF. The CDR3 region has the DNA TGCAGTGCTGTTCCCTTAGGACTCCCGGGCTACACCTTC.